Described below is a single T cell receptor (beta chain) sequence and its context. The repertoire was sequenced with immunoSEQ multiplex PCR; TCRdb's copy has only in-frame clones and lacks some. The sample lists 1.5 million to 1.9 million clones; 95% to 99% were seen once. The CDR3 extends over 15 amino acids. The V and J ends lost 0 bases and 6 bases, in that order; junction bases with no gene match: 5. Germline CDR1 reads SGDLS; CDR2 reads YYNGEE. The sample belongs to a study of shared clonotypes between healthy human individuals. Sequencing was done on a sample of naive CD4+ T cells sorted from blood. Subset specified: CD45RA+ positively selected. This receptor was taken from a man aged 25-45 years in good health. The rearrangement uses TRBV9 and TRBJ1-5, with 8 bases matching TRBD1. CDR3 loop: CASSVGTGWGQPQHF. The CDR3 bases are TGTGCCAGCAGCGTAGGGACAGGGTGGGGTCAGCCCCAGCATTTT.